This entry lists 18 T cell receptor beta chains sequenced from one sample in a study of blood T cell repertoires in COVID-19. Produced via immunoSEQ multiplex PCR; TCRdb's table is partial and in-frame only. The data show under 80,000 clones, about 80% seen once. Sequencing was performed on peripheral blood. Receptor source: a woman aged 55-70 years with acute or convalescent COVID-19.

Written as DNA, the CDR3 is TGTGCCAGCAGCGGCCCTAGCGGGGGGGCAACCGGGGAGCTGTTTTTT. Translating it yields CASSGPSGGATGELFF. The gene calls are TRBV4-2 and TRBJ2-2; 12 bases match TRBD2. Unmatched junction bases numbered 6, after V lost 5 bases and J lost 5 bases. The CDR3 is 16 residues long. The germline V gene encodes CDR1 LGHNA and CDR2 YNFKEQ.

The rearrangement links TRBV11-2 to TRBJ2-3, with unresolved D. This CDR3 spans 15 amino acids. CDR1 is SGHAT and CDR2 is FQNNGV in the germline V gene. V lost 4 bases and J 3 bases, leaving 14 bases between the germline ends. The CDR3 here is CASSYRPSGTDTQYF. CDR3 nucleotide sequence: TGTGCCAGCAGCTATCGGCCATCCGGGACAGATACGCAGTATTTT.

The sample holds a few counts of this clone. The V call is TRBV6-5, the J call TRBJ2-7; tentative D call: TRBD1 (5 bases). V lost 0 bases, J lost 5 bases, and 14 bases lay in between. CDR1 MNHEY and CDR2 SVGAGI come from the germline V gene. This CDR3 has 15 amino acids. CDR3 bases: TGTGCCAGCAGTTACTCAGGGGTATGGTTGGACGAGCAGTACTTC. Its protein is CASSYSGVWLDEQYF.

The chain combines TRBV6-5 with TRBJ2-3, with D maybe TRBD1 (6 bases). Germline V gene lookup returns CDR1 MNHEY and CDR2 SVGAGI. The CDR3 length is 15 residues. Trimming took 6 bases from V and 4 from J, leaving 17 bases between them. This CDR3 is CASRRIRDTSDTQYF. DNA of the CDR3: TGTGCCAGCAGACGGATCCGGGACACGTCAGATACGCAGTATTTT.

The J gene is TRBJ1-3, the V gene TRBV5-1; no clear D gene. V lost 2 bases to trimming and J lost 2 bases, with 17 bases between them. The V gene's germline CDR1 is SGHRS and CDR2 YFSETQ. The CDR3 length is 17 residues. CDR3 region: CASSLIIGGVAGNTIYF. Here the CDR3 DNA reads TGCGCCAGCAGCTTAATAATAGGAGGAGTGGCTGGAAACACCATATATTTT.

V usage is TRBV7-2 and J usage is TRBJ2-7; 7 positions match TRBD1. The CDR3 covers 16 residues. V dropped 3 bases and J dropped 4; count of bases not matched to a gene: 12. Germline CDR1 reads SGHTA; CDR2 reads FQGNSA. CDR3 sequence reads: CASSLSWARGLYEQYF. CDR3 coding DNA: TGTGCCAGCAGCTTGAGTTGGGCCAGGGGGTTATACGAGCAGTACTTC.

The chain is built from TRBV23-1 and TRBJ1-2; 12 bases are a match to TRBD1. TRBV23-1 is flagged as an ORF with uncertain function. This CDR3 region has 16 residues. V lost 6 bases to trimming and J lost 0 bases; unmatched junction nucleotides: 5. CDR3 bases: TGCGCCAGCAGGGGACAGGGGGCGCCTCCTAACTATGGCTACACCTTC. This encodes CASRGQGAPPNYGYTF.

V gene TRBV3-1 (or the pseudogene TRBV3-2) combines with J gene TRBJ1-4; D perhaps matches TRBD1 (6 bases). V lost 4 bases to trimming and J lost 11 bases, with 11 bases between them. CDR1 and CDR2 (germline): LGHDT, YNNKEL (reference sequence). The CDR3 loop spans 12 amino acids. The CDR3 nucleotides are TGTGCCAGCAGCCTCGGGGGGGCCAAACTGTTTTTT. It yields the protein CASSLGGAKLFF.

The chain has TRBV2 and TRBJ2-5; 9 nucleotides agree with TRBD1. The CDR3 loop spans 15 amino acids. The germline CDR1 and CDR2 sequences are SNHLY and FYNNEI. Trimming at V came to 8 bases and at J to 5 bases, leaving 12 bases not matched to a gene. In nucleotides, the CDR3 is TGTGCCAGCCTCCGGACAGGGGATAAGAGGGAGACCCAGTACTTC. Translation: CASLRTGDKRETQYF.

The chain employs TRBV5-4 and TRBJ1-1; 8 nucleotides line up with TRBD1. J was trimmed by 6 bases and V by 2 bases; bases with no gene match: 12. The CDR3 length is 16 residues. Germline V lookup: CDR1 SGHNT, CDR2 YYREEE (reference sequence). This CDR3 reads CASSLASTGALSEAFF. The CDR3 DNA follows: TGTGCCAGCAGCTTAGCTTCGACAGGGGCCCTCTCTGAAGCTTTCTTT.

The rearrangement joins TRBV7-3 to TRBJ1-1, with D possibly being TRBD1 (6 bases). Trimming removed 8 bases at V and 1 base at J, with 11 bases between. The germline V gene encodes CDR1 SGHTA and CDR2 FQGTGA. This CDR3 has 13 amino acids. CDR3 loop: CASSFRGNTEAFF. DNA for the CDR3: TGTGCCAGCTCCTTCAGGGGGAACACTGAAGCTTTCTTT. The full variable domain, completed using reference TRBV7-3 and TRBJ1-1, is GAGVSQTPSNKVTEKGKYVELRCDPISGHTALYWYRQSLGQGPEFLIYFQGTGAADDSGLPNDRFFAVRPEGSVSTLKIQRTERGDSAVYLCASSFRGNTEAFFGQGTRLTVV.

The gene calls are TRBV7-9 and TRBJ2-3; a weak D match, TRBD1 (5 bases). Germline values: CDR1 SEHNR, CDR2 FQNEAQ (reference sequence). This CDR3 is built from 15 residues. Trimming took off 1 base at V and 7 bases at J, with 15 bases between the two ends. In DNA, the CDR3 is TGTGCCAGCAGCTTAGAAGGGGTCCTGGGGTATACGCAGTATTTT. This sequence encodes CASSLEGVLGYTQYF. Supplemented by reference TRBV7-9 and TRBJ2-3, the full variable domain reads DTGVSQNPRHKITKRGQNVTFRCDPISEHNRLYWYRQTLGQGPEFLTYFQNEAQLEKSRLLSDRFSAERPKGSFSTLEIQRTEQGDSAMYLCASSLEGVLGYTQYFGPGTRLTVL.

The chain recombines TRBV29-1 with TRBJ1-2, with D uncertain. The CDR3 has 12 amino acids. With 6 bases removed from V and 5 bases from J, the gap between germline ends came to 13 bases. Germline assignment: CDR1 SQVTM and CDR2 ANQGSEA. Here the CDR3 reads CSVNRDGYGYTF. CDR3 sequence (DNA): TGCAGCGTCAACAGAGACGGATATGGCTACACCTTC.

J is TRBJ1-1 and V is TRBV7-8; possible D gene TRBD1, 6 bases. The V gene's germline CDR1 is SGHVS and CDR2 FQNEAQ. The CDR3 has 13 amino acids. The germline V and J ends were trimmed by 1 base and 11 bases, with 14 bases remaining between them. Here the CDR3 reads CASSLEGTIFAFF. The CDR3 DNA sequence: TGTGCCAGCAGCTTAGAAGGGACAATTTTCGCTTTCTTT.

J is TRBJ1-1 and V is TRBV7-6; no clear D gene. Germline CDR1 SGHVS, CDR2 FNYEAQ. V lost 5 bases to trimming and J lost 0 bases, with 7 bases between them. This CDR3 spans 13 amino acids. CDR3 bases: TGTGCCAGCAGCAAAGGAGTGAACACTGAAGCTTTCTTT. Its translation: CASSKGVNTEAFF. Full variable domain (remainder filled in from reference TRBV7-6 and TRBJ1-1): GAGVSQSPRYKVTKRGQDVALRCDPISGHVSLYWYRQALGQGPEFLTYFNYEAQQDKSGLPNDRFSAERPEGSISTLTIQRTEQRDSAMYRCASSKGVNTEAFFGQGTRLTVV.

The chain recombines TRBV5-1 with TRBJ2-2, with 8 nucleotides matching TRBD1. The CDR3 spans 14 residues. J was trimmed by 7 bases and V by 7 bases; bases with no gene match: 9. In germline, CDR1 is SGHRS, CDR2 YFSETQ. The CDR3: CASARTGLDGELFF. The CDR3 DNA reads TGCGCCAGCGCTCGGACAGGGTTAGACGGGGAGCTGTTTTTT.

This sequence joins TRBV19 and TRBJ2-3; a possible D gene is TRBD2 (5 bases). V was clipped by 4 bases and J by 2 bases, with 10 bases between them. The CDR3 has 14 amino acids. CDR1 is LNHDA and CDR2 is SQIVND in the germline V gene (reference sequence). CDR3 in amino acids: CASSTTRSTDTQYF. For the CDR3, the DNA is TGTGCCAGTAGTACTACTAGGTCCACAGATACGCAGTATTTT. Based on the CDR3 plus reference TRBV19 and TRBJ2-3, the full variable domain is DGGITQSPKYLFRKEGQNVTLSCEQNLNHDAMYWYRQDPGQGLRLIYYSQIVNDFQKGDIAEGYSVSREKKESFPLTVTSAQKNPTAFYLCASSTTRSTDTQYFGPGTRLTVL.

The J gene is TRBJ1-4, the V gene TRBV5-1; D possibly corresponds to TRBD1 (5 bases). The germline V gene has CDR1 SGHRS and CDR2 YFSETQ. Trimming cost V 1 base and J 8 bases, with 18 bases left between them. The CDR3 length is 16 residues. The CDR3 spells CASSLNSRGVREKLFF. In nucleotides, the CDR3 is TGCGCCAGCAGCTTGAATTCTCGGGGGGTTAGGGAAAAACTGTTTTTT.